These T cell receptor beta chains were read from a single sample in a study of early T cells in non-severe SARS-CoV-2 infection. MiXCR, applied by TCRdb to the 5' RACE reads, yields one record per CDR3 protein. The sample lists tens of thousands of distinct CDR3 sequences, about 5% seen once, with about 12% in the top ten. The sequenced material came from whole blood. The receptors derive from an adult who was a healthcare worker with PCR-confirmed SARS-CoV-2 infection or an uninfected control (not recorded which). Each CDR3 is given with its conserved first and last residue. Each record gives: J gene, D gene, V gene, clone size, CDR3 DNA, CDR3 protein. The D gene is left open where the match is weak. Clone size is not always given. Where it is, it says once, few, many or a class for expanded clones.

TRBJ2-4 | TRBD1 | TRBV7-8 | . | TGTGCCAGCAGCTTTGGGACCGGGACAGGGCACAAAAACATTCAGTACTTC | CASSFGTGTGHKNIQYF
TRBJ2-7 | . | TRBV4-2 | medium-sized | TGTGCCAGCAGCCCGGACGCAGGGTCCTACGAGCAGTACTTC | CASSPDAGSYEQYF
TRBJ2-1 | TRBD2 | TRBV6-1 | few | TGTGCCAGCAGTGGAGGGACTAGCGGGGGCAATGAGCAGTTCTTC | CASSGGTSGGNEQFF
TRBJ1-5 | . | TRBV28 | few | TGTGCCAGCAGTTTGCGGGCTCAGCCCCAGCATTTT | CASSLRAQPQHF
TRBJ1-1 | . | TRBV7-3 | few | TGTGCCAGCAGCCCACAGGTTTCCAACACTGAAGCTTTCTTT | CASSPQVSNTEAFF
TRBJ2-1 | TRBD1 | TRBV13 | many | TGTGCCAGCAGCTTAGAGGGACAGGGGGCAAAGGAGCAGTTCTTC | CASSLEGQGAKEQFF
TRBJ1-3 | TRBD1 | TRBV12-3/TRBV12-4 | many | TGTGCCAGCAGTCCAGGGGGCTCTGGAAACACCATATATTTT | CASSPGGSGNTIYF
TRBJ2-7 | . | TRBV29-1 | many | TGCAGCGTTGGGGCCCCGGCAGGTAACGAGCAGTACTTC | CSVGAPAGNEQYF
TRBJ2-7 | . | TRBV2 | many | TGTGCCAGCTGCCATAGTGGCTCCTACGAGCAGTACTTC | CASCHSGSYEQYF
TRBJ2-2 | . | TRBV20-1 | many | TGCAGTGCTAGAGCGCAGAAGGGGGACGGGGAGCTGTTTTTT | CSARAQKGDGELFF
TRBJ2-1 | . | TRBV29-1 | many | TGCAGCCTGGGGGGAGTCCGGGAGCCCGCCTTATCCTACAATGAGCAGTTCTTC | CSLGGVREPALSYNEQFF
TRBJ2-5 | . | TRBV10-3 | many | TGTGCCAGCGTGGGGGCACGGGGAGAGACCCAGTACTTC | CASVGARGETQYF
TRBJ2-2 | . | TRBV9 | many | TGTGCCAGCAGCGTAGGGTCCTATACGTCCGGCCCCGGGGAGCTGTTTTTT | CASSVGSYTSGPGELFF
TRBJ2-7 | . | TRBV29-1 | few | TGCAGCGTTGCCCCGGGAACGCCTTACGAGCAGTACTTC | CSVAPGTPYEQYF
TRBJ2-7 | . | TRBV5-8 | many | TGTGCCAGCAGCTGGGAGCCCGGTGGGGAGCAGTACTTC | CASSWEPGGEQYF
TRBJ1-4 | TRBD1 | TRBV12-5 | few | TGTGCTAGTGGGACCGGACAGGGGGAAAATGAAAAACTGTTTTTT | CASGTGQGENEKLFF
TRBJ2-7 | . | TRBV20-1 | . | TGCAGTGCTAGACTGGACAGCTACGAGCAGTACTTC | CSARLDSYEQYF
TRBJ2-5 | . | TRBV7-9 | . | TGTGCCAGCAGCTCCAACAGGGAGACCCAGTACTTC | CASSSNRETQYF
TRBJ2-2 | . | TRBV12-3/TRBV12-4 | many | TGTGCCAGCAGTTGGGAGACGAACACCGGGGAGCTGTTTTTT | CASSWETNTGELFF
TRBJ2-1 | TRBD2 | TRBV19 | many | TGTGCCAGTGCGGGGGGGGCAGGGAACAATGAGCAGTTCTTC | CASAGGAGNNEQFF
TRBJ1-1 | . | TRBV29-1 | many | TGCAGCGTTTTGCCTACAGGGAACACTGAAGCTTTCTTT | CSVLPTGNTEAFF
TRBJ1-1 | . | TRBV6-6 | . | TGTGCCAGCAGCCCGGGACACCCGAACACTGAAGCTTTCTTT | CASSPGHPNTEAFF
TRBJ2-1 | . | TRBV19 | . | TGTGCCAGTATGGAGGGACCCGGGGGCAATGAGCAGTTCTTC | CASMEGPGGNEQFF
TRBJ2-1 | . | TRBV18 | many | TGTGCCAGCTCACTGGACTTATACAATGAGCAGTTCTTC | CASSLDLYNEQFF
TRBJ1-1 | TRBD1 | TRBV27 | many | TGTGCCAGCAGCCCCCCGGACAGGGGGCGTGAAGCTTTCTTT | CASSPPDRGREAFF
TRBJ2-7 | . | TRBV28 | few | TGTGCCAGCAGTTTATCAGGCCTCGAGCAGTACTTC | CASSLSGLEQYF
TRBJ2-6 | . | TRBV15 | few | TGTGCCACCGGGCGAGGAGGGGGCGCTGGGGCCAACGTCCTGACTTTC | CATGRGGGAGANVLTF
TRBJ1-6 | . | TRBV12-3/TRBV12-4 | many | TGTGCCAGCAGAATCAAACACGGGGATAATTCACCCCTCCACTTT | CASRIKHGDNSPLHF
TRBJ2-3 | TRBD1 | TRBV19 | many | TGTGCCAGTAGCAACAGGGGGTTAGATACGCAGTATTTT | CASSNRGLDTQYF
TRBJ2-3 | TRBD2 | TRBV5-1 | many | TGCGCCAGCAGCTTTAGCGGGAGGGGCACAGATACGCAGTATTTT | CASSFSGRGTDTQYF
TRBJ2-7 | . | TRBV5-5 | . | TGTGCCAGCAGCTTTTCAGGGAGCTACGAGCAGTACTTC | CASSFSGSYEQYF
TRBJ1-5 | . | TRBV18 | many | TGTGCCAGCTCACCAGAGTCAGAACAGCCCCAGCATTTT | CASSPESEQPQHF
TRBJ1-5 | . | TRBV7-2 | many | TGTGCCAGCAGCTTAGGGACTTATAGCAATCAGCCCCAGCATTTT | CASSLGTYSNQPQHF
TRBJ2-5 | . | TRBV11-2 | many | TGTGCCAGCAGCTTGTCCGGGGTCCAAGAGACCCAGTACTTC | CASSLSGVQETQYF
TRBJ1-2 | TRBD1 | TRBV27 | many | TGTGCCAGCAGTCTAGCCCCCGACAGGGGCTATGGCTACACCTTC | CASSLAPDRGYGYTF
TRBJ2-7 | . | TRBV6-2/TRBV6-3 | many | TGTGCCAGCAGTACAAGACTCCACGAGCAGTACTTC | CASSTRLHEQYF
TRBJ2-7 | . | TRBV19 | . | TGTGCCAGTAGTCCACTAGCAATCAATGCAGCCTACGAGCAGTACTTC | CASSPLAINAAYEQYF
TRBJ2-3 | . | TRBV11-2 | many | TGTGCCAGCAGCCAAGTAATAGCGGCAATTACAGATACGCAGTATTTT | CASSQVIAAITDTQYF
TRBJ1-4 | . | TRBV28 | many | TGTGCCAGCAGTCCATCGGGCCCGCCTAATGAAAAACTGTTTTTT | CASSPSGPPNEKLFF
TRBJ2-3 | . | TRBV6-1 | . | TGTGCCAGCAGGTCTGGGCTAGGCACAGATACGCAGTATTTT | CASRSGLGTDTQYF